Shown below are 22 T cell receptor beta chains from a single sample sequenced in a study of PD-1 blockade in classical Hodgkin lymphoma. There was relapse after autologous stem cell transplantation in every patient, and there was variation in brentuximab vedotin exposure. Profiling relied on immunoSEQ multiplex PCR, and the TCRdb table lists in-frame clones only, not all of them. The sample shows tens of thousands of clones, around 90% of them seen only once. The sample was peripheral blood mononuclear cells (PBMCs), taken at baseline. Receptors were obtained from a human donor with classical Hodgkin lymphoma.

This sequence joins TRBV18 and TRBJ2-7, with 7 bases lining up with TRBD1. CDR3 size: 15 residues. CDR1 and CDR2 (germline): KGHSH, LQKENI. V was clipped by 1 base and J by 4 bases; unmatched bases: 7. The CDR3 nucleotides are TGTGCCAGCTCACCACAAGGACAGGTCTCGTACGAGCAGTACTTC. Its protein product is CASSPQGQVSYEQYF.

The gene calls are TRBV6-4 and TRBJ2-3; the match to TRBD2 covers 9 bases. The CDR3 consists of 14 residues. V dropped 6 bases and J dropped 1; count of bases not matched to a gene: 2. CDR1 is MRHNA and CDR2 is SNTAGT in the germline V gene. The CDR3 DNA follows: TGTGCCAGCAGCATAGCGGGGGGCACAGATACGCAGTATTTT. As protein: CASSIAGGTDTQYF.

The chain carries TRBV11-2 and TRBJ1-4, with TRBD1 matching over 8 bases. Per germline, CDR1 SGHAT and CDR2 FQNNGV. Losses at the gene ends were 6 bases for V and 4 bases for J; bases not matched to a gene: 7. The CDR3 is 15 residues long. The CDR3 coding sequence is TGTGCCAGCAGACCAATAACAGGGGGTAATGAAAAACTGTTTTTT. It yields the protein CASRPITGGNEKLFF. Full variable domain (missing parts from reference TRBV11-2 and TRBJ1-4): EAGVAQSPRYKIIEKRQSVAFWCNPISGHATLYWYQQILGQGPKLLIQFQNNGVVDDSQLPKDRFSAERLKGVDSTLKIQPAKLEDSAVYLCASRPITGGNEKLFFGSGTQLSVL.

This clone was seen only once. This rearrangement joins TRBV6-4 to TRBJ2-1; possibly TRBD2 for D (5 bases). Trimming removed 6 bases at V and 2 bases at J, with 11 bases between. Germline lookup yields CDR1 MRHNA and CDR2 SNTAGT. The CDR3 is 14 amino acids. CDR3 sequence reads: CASSSGSTYNEQFF. Written as DNA, the CDR3 is TGTGCCAGCAGCAGCGGTTCTACCTACAATGAGCAGTTCTTC.

The CDR3 coding sequence is TGTGCCAGCAGGCAACAGGACAGGGCTGAAGCTTTCTTT. This translates into CASRQQDRAEAFF. The V and J genes are TRBV5-5 and TRBJ1-1; 8 bases map to TRBD1. Germline V gene lookup returns CDR1 SGHKS and CDR2 YYEKEE (reference sequence). V dropped 5 bases and J dropped 6; count of bases not matched to a gene: 6. The CDR3 runs to 13 residues.

The chain is built from TRBV23-1 and TRBJ2-7; a possible D gene is TRBD1 (6 bases). TRBV23-1 is an open reading frame, and its role is uncertain. The CDR3 is 16 amino acids. V was clipped by 4 bases and J by 1 base, with 17 bases between them. CDR3 sequence: CASSPPGHRYSYEQYF. DNA of the CDR3: TGCGCCAGCAGTCCTCCGGGACACCGTTATTCCTACGAGCAGTACTTC.

J is TRBJ2-1 and V is TRBV10-3; D is unresolved. The CDR3 is 15 amino acids. Germline CDR1 is ENHRY and CDR2 is SYGVKD. Trimming cost V 8 bases and J 7 bases, with 21 bases left between them. The CDR3 DNA reads as TGTGCCATCGGGGATTCACTACCGCCCGCAAATGAGCAGTTCTTC. The encoded protein is CAIGDSLPPANEQFF.

This chain connects TRBV19 to TRBJ2-5; no clear D. The ends were cut back, 5 bases at V and 1 base at J, with 2 bases in the middle. CDR3 size: 11 residues. Germline CDR1 is LNHDA and CDR2 is SQIVND (reference sequence). CDR3 nucleotide sequence: TGTGCCAGTAGTTCCCAAGAGACCCAGTACTTC. Its translation: CASSSQETQYF.

The rearrangement joins TRBV27 to TRBJ2-7; D is unclear. This CDR3 is 13 amino acids long. V dropped 2 bases and J dropped 6 bases, with 11 bases sitting between them. Germline V gene data show CDR1 as MNHEY and CDR2 as SMNVEV (reference sequence). CDR3: CASSLERNGEQYF. The CDR3 coding sequence is TGTGCCAGCAGTTTAGAACGGAATGGCGAGCAGTACTTC.

The chain is built from TRBV7-6 and TRBJ1-3, with 7 positions matching TRBD1. Trimming cost V 5 bases and J 6 bases; bases outside gene matches: 13. Per the germline V gene, CDR1 is SGHVS and CDR2 is FNYEAQ. The length of the CDR3 is 16 residues. The CDR3: CASSPKFSGQKNTIYF. CDR3 bases: TGTGCCAGCAGCCCTAAATTTTCGGGACAGAAAAACACCATATATTTT.

The rearrangement links TRBV4-2 to TRBJ2-1; 9 nucleotides align to TRBD2. V shed 4 bases and J 1 base; nucleotides not matched to a gene: 5. Germline V CDR1 and CDR2: LGHNA, YNFKEQ. There are 16 residues in the CDR3. CDR3 in amino acids: CASSRYSGSSYNEQFF. The DNA for the CDR3 is TGTGCCAGCAGCCGGTATAGCGGGAGTTCCTACAATGAGCAGTTCTTC.

The CDR3 nucleotides are TGTGCCAGCAGCCTGGCGTTGAGAGATACGCAGTATTTT. Amino acids: CASSLALRDTQYF. The chain joins TRBV7-9 to TRBJ2-3, with no clear D. V was cut by 5 bases and J by 5 bases, with 11 bases left in between. Germline CDR1 reads SEHNR; CDR2 reads FQNEAQ (reference sequence). CDR3 length: 13 residues.

This sequence joins TRBV6-5 and TRBJ2-7; a possible D gene is TRBD1 (6 bases). Per the germline V gene, CDR1 is MNHEY and CDR2 is SVGAGI. This CDR3 comprises 13 residues. The V and J ends lost 5 bases and 6 bases respectively, with 14 bases between them. CDR3: CASSRIQGSEQYF. CDR3 coding DNA: TGTGCCAGCAGTCGCATACAGGGATCCGAGCAGTACTTC.

This clone is medium-sized (0.01 to 0.1%) within its sample. This rearrangement joins TRBV19 to TRBJ2-1, with TRBD2 matching 7 bases. Losses at the gene ends were 6 bases for V and 8 bases for J; bases not matched to a gene: 28. The CDR3 length is 20 residues. CDR1 and CDR2 from the germline V gene are LNHDA and SQIVND (reference sequence). The CDR3 reads CASSPSGTSLWEGRLDEQFF. As DNA, the CDR3 is TGTGCCAGTAGCCCATCAGGGACCTCCTTGTGGGAGGGCCGACTAGATGAGCAGTTCTTC.

This sequence joins TRBV2 and TRBJ1-4, with TRBD1 as a possible D gene (5 bases). Germline V lookup: CDR1 SNHLY, CDR2 FYNNEI. This CDR3 spans 15 amino acids. V lost 6 bases and J 7 bases, leaving 18 bases between the germline ends. The CDR3 sequence is CASRGEGVPGEKLFF. The DNA for the CDR3 is TGTGCCAGCAGGGGGGAAGGGGTCCCGGGTGAAAAACTGTTTTTT.

The V gene is TRBV4-2, the J gene TRBJ2-7; TRBD2 matches 7 bases. Germline loops: CDR1 LGHNA, CDR2 YNFKEQ. The CDR3 loop spans 16 amino acids. The junction had 8 bases not matched to a gene; V was cut back by 1 base and J by 2 bases. CDR3 loop: CASSQALREFAYEQYF. CDR3 DNA sequence: TGTGCCAGCAGCCAAGCCTTGCGGGAGTTTGCCTACGAGCAGTACTTC.

V gene TRBV29-1 combines with J gene TRBJ2-3; 8 bases fit TRBD2. Per germline, CDR1 SQVTM and CDR2 ANQGSEA. This CDR3 is 15 amino acids long. V lost 2 bases, J lost 0 bases, and 4 bases stayed unmatched. CDR3 sequence reads: CSVENSGESTDTQYF. The CDR3 DNA is TGCAGCGTTGAAAATAGCGGGGAAAGCACAGATACGCAGTATTTT.

This clone was detected only once. V is TRBV6-5 and J is TRBJ1-5; D is ambiguous. V was cut by 11 bases and J by 11 bases, with 16 bases left in between. CDR1 MNHEY and CDR2 SVGAGI come from the germline V gene. This CDR3 has 11 residues. The CDR3 nucleotides are TGTGCCGGACCGGTCGCAATGGCCCAGCATTTT. Amino acid sequence: CAGPVAMAQHF.

The J gene is TRBJ1-1, the V gene TRBV7-9; 11 bases are a match to TRBD1. The CDR3 covers 15 residues. V was pared by 3 bases and J by 5 bases, with 5 bases of the junction left unmatched. CDR1 SEHNR and CDR2 FQNEAQ come from the germline V gene (reference sequence). CDR3 in amino acids: CASSFTGQGATEAFF. CDR3 nucleotides: TGTGCCAGCAGCTTCACCGGACAGGGGGCAACTGAAGCTTTCTTT.

The chain combines TRBV4-1 with TRBJ2-5, with D perhaps assigned TRBD1 or TRBD2 (5 bases each). V was shortened by 3 bases and J by 4 bases, with 12 bases between the two germline ends. Germline V gene lookup returns CDR1 MGHRA and CDR2 YSYEKL. The CDR3 loop spans 14 amino acids. The CDR3 here is CASSQGTSIETQYF. Written as DNA, the CDR3 is TGCGCCAGCAGCCAGGGGACGTCGATAGAGACCCAGTACTTC.

The genes are TRBV5-1 and TRBJ1-2; D not resolved. This CDR3 spans 14 amino acids. V gave up 6 bases and J gave up 0 bases, with 12 bases separating them. The germline V gene encodes CDR1 SGHRS and CDR2 YFSETQ. In DNA, the CDR3 is TGCGCCAGCAACGTTGATCCCTCTAACTATGGCTACACCTTC. Amino acid sequence: CASNVDPSNYGYTF. Using reference TRBV5-1 and TRBJ1-2 for the parts outside the CDR3, the full variable domain is KAGVTQTPRYLIKTRGQQVTLSCSPISGHRSVSWYQQTPGQGLQFLFEYFSETQRNKGNFPGRFSGRQFSNSRSEMNVSTLELGDSALYLCASNVDPSNYGYTFGSGTRLTVV.

This chain uses TRBV15 with TRBJ1-1; 7 bases are a match to TRBD1. V shed 5 bases and J 6 bases; nucleotides not matched to a gene: 9. The germline gives CDR1 LNHNV, CDR2 YYDKDF (reference sequence). The CDR3 loop spans 14 amino acids. As DNA, the CDR3 is TGTGCCACCAGCGCCCAGGGGGGACAATCTGAAGCTTTCTTT. It translates to CATSAQGGQSEAFF.